This entry lists 30 T cell receptor beta chains sequenced from one sample in a study of CD8+ T cells in alopecia areata. The treatment: oral pan-JAK inhibitor, 5-10 mg twice daily. Alopecia areata patients had lesional scalp punch biopsies and peripheral blood taken from them. Following extraction, RNA underwent reverse transcription to cDNA, which served as the sequencing template. Only in-frame clones appear in the TCRdb table, and some are missing; sequencing was by immunoSEQ multiplex PCR. This table has about 6,900 clones, approximately 68% appearing once. Sample: skin, taken at week 4, from a patient treated with tofacitinib. The receptors come from a human donor with alopecia areata.

This clone appeared a single time. The chain employs TRBV7-9 and TRBJ2-7; 9 bases are shared with TRBD1. The CDR3 sequence is 15 residues long. Germline V lookup: CDR1 SEHNR, CDR2 FQNEAQ (reference sequence). V gave up 5 bases and J gave up 3 bases; unmatched junction bases: 8. CDR3 nucleotides: TGTGCCAGCAGCCCACGGACAGGGGCCAACTACGAGCAGTACTTC. Its translation is CASSPRTGANYEQYF.

This chain joins TRBV30 and TRBJ2-6, with a tentative D call TRBD1 (5 bases). The CDR3 has 15 amino acids. Germline V lookup: CDR1 GTSNPN, CDR2 SVGIG (reference sequence). The germline V and J ends were trimmed by 7 bases and 1 base, with 14 bases remaining between them. The CDR3 sequence is CASRDLRSGANVLTF. CDR3 bases: TGTGCCTCCAGGGATTTGAGATCTGGGGCCAACGTCCTGACTTTC.

The chain uses TRBV5-1 and TRBJ1-4, with 9 bases matching TRBD1. In germline, CDR1 is SGHRS, CDR2 YFSETQ. CDR3 length: 14 amino acids. V lost 4 bases and J lost 5; bases outside the gene matches: 3. This CDR3 reads CASSTDRGNEKLFF. CDR3 nucleotides: TGCGCCAGCAGCACGGACAGGGGAAATGAAAAACTGTTTTTT. The full variable domain, completed using reference TRBV5-1 and TRBJ1-4, is KAGVTQTPRYLIKTRGQQVTLSCSPISGHRSVSWYQQTPGQGLQFLFEYFSETQRNKGNFPGRFSGRQFSNSRSEMNVSTLELGDSALYLCASSTDRGNEKLFFGSGTQLSVL.

The chain uses TRBV4-1 and TRBJ2-1; D may match TRBD1 or TRBD2 (5 bases each). This CDR3 has 13 residues. Between the trimmed V and J ends, which lost 4 bases and 8 bases, there was a span of 12 bases. The germline CDR1 and CDR2 sequences are MGHRA and YSYEKL. The CDR3 protein is CASSPRGRDEQFF. The CDR3 DNA reads as TGCGCCAGCAGCCCCCGGGGACGGGATGAGCAGTTCTTC.

Turning to this clone: A read error may produce the germline difference seen at one junction end. This chain connects TRBV7-7 to TRBJ2-3; 8 bases are a match to TRBD2. From germline, CDR1 is SSHAT and CDR2 FNYEAQ (reference sequence). CDR3 length: 15 amino acids. The DNA of the CDR3 is TGTGCTAGCAGCTTAGTAGCGGGACGCGCAGATACGCAGTATTTT. It translates to CASSLVAGRADTQYF.

This sequence joins TRBV7-8 and TRBJ2-2, with TRBD1 as a possible D gene (5 bases). V dropped 0 bases and J dropped 6 bases, with 11 bases sitting between them. The CDR3 is made up of 15 amino acids. CDR1 and CDR2 (germline): SGHVS, FQNEAQ. The CDR3 sequence: CASSLAQGWAGELFF. The CDR3 DNA follows: TGTGCCAGCAGCTTAGCGCAGGGTTGGGCCGGGGAGCTGTTTTTT.

This chain joins TRBV11-2 and TRBJ1-5; TRBD1 might be the D (6 bases). V lost 0 bases, J lost 7 bases, and 22 bases lay in between. Germline V CDR1 and CDR2: SGHAT, FQNNGV. This CDR3 region has 18 residues. DNA of the CDR3: TGTGCCAGCAGCTTAGATATGGCAGGGAAGGGACAAAACCAGCCCCAGCATTTT. As protein: CASSLDMAGKGQNQPQHF.

The CDR3 sequence: CASSYEADNQPQHF. The CDR3 DNA follows: TGTGCCAGCAGTTACGAGGCGGACAATCAGCCCCAGCATTTT. The rearrangement uses TRBV6-6 and TRBJ1-5; D gene unclear. Trimming cost V 2 bases and J 3 bases, with 8 bases left between them. CDR3 length: 14 amino acids. Looked up from germline, CDR1 is MNHNY and CDR2 is SVGAGI (reference sequence).

The chain uses TRBV5-1 and TRBJ2-1; TRBD2 agrees at 14 bases. Germline CDR1 SGHRS, CDR2 YFSETQ. This CDR3 is built from 17 residues. V trimming: 3 bases; J trimming: 4 bases; junction bases outside the gene matches: 6. DNA for the CDR3: TGCGCCAGCAGCTCCCGGACTAGCGGGGGGCCATACAATGAGCAGTTCTTC. It specifies CASSSRTSGGPYNEQFF.

This clone occurred once. This chain uses TRBV7-3 with TRBJ2-5; D possibly uses TRBD1 or TRBD2 (5 bases each). The CDR3 is 14 residues long. Between the trimmed V and J ends, which lost 4 bases and 5 bases, there was a span of 14 bases. In germline, CDR1 is SGHTA, CDR2 FQGTGA. The CDR3 region has the DNA TGTGCCAGCAGCTCGGGACCAGGGACGGAGACCCAGTACTTC. Translated, it gives CASSSGPGTETQYF.

The chain joins TRBV7-9 to TRBJ2-3; TRBD2 aligns across 8 bases. The CDR3 consists of 16 residues. Germline trimming cut 1 base from V and 4 bases from J; bases unmatched to any gene: 7. Germline loops: CDR1 SEHNR, CDR2 FQNEAQ (reference sequence). This chain's CDR3 is CASSLGSGTFADTQYF. The DNA for the CDR3 is TGTGCCAGCAGCTTAGGTAGCGGGACCTTCGCAGATACGCAGTATTTT.

This clone was detected once. The chain couples TRBV9 to TRBJ2-1, with 7 nucleotides matching TRBD2. This CDR3 region has 16 residues. The junction had 14 bases not matched to a gene; V was cut back by 5 bases and J by 6 bases. Germline lookup yields CDR1 SGDLS and CDR2 YYNGEE. DNA for the CDR3: TGTGCCAGCAGTCTCCAATCGAGGGAGGGGATCAATGAGCAGTTCTTC. Its translation is CASSLQSREGINEQFF.

The genes are TRBV29-1 and TRBJ2-1, with D perhaps TRBD1 (6 bases). CDR1 SQVTM and CDR2 ANQGSEA come from the germline V gene. The CDR3 totals 13 residues. Trimming took off 4 bases at V and 5 bases at J, with 12 bases between the two ends. CDR3 region: CSVVGGKNNEQFF. The CDR3 coding sequence is TGCAGCGTTGTAGGGGGTAAGAACAATGAGCAGTTCTTC.

This clone was seen a handful of times. The same CDR3 is also encoded by other DNA sequences in this sample. V usage is TRBV19 and J usage is TRBJ2-1; D assignment may be TRBD1 or TRBD2 (6 bases each). The CDR3 has 16 residues. The germline CDR1 and CDR2 sequences are LNHDA and SQIVND (reference sequence). V lost 5 bases, J lost 6 bases, and 20 bases lay in between. In DNA form, the CDR3 reads TGTGCCAGTAGTGAACAGGGAGCGGAGGGGGGCAATGAGCAGTTCTTC. The encoded protein is CASSEQGAEGGNEQFF.

This rearrangement joins TRBV19 to TRBJ1-4; 7 bases map to TRBD1. After removal of 0 bases from V and 11 bases from J, the junction contained 9 bases not matched to a gene. The CDR3 is 15 amino acids. The germline CDR1 and CDR2 sequences are LNHDA and SQIVND (reference sequence). The CDR3 protein is CASSIDVRQGVKLFF. The CDR3 nucleotides are TGTGCCAGTAGTATAGATGTGAGACAGGGTGTGAAACTGTTTTTT.

V is TRBV2 and J is TRBJ2-7, with 8 bases that match TRBD2. The CDR3 consists of 14 residues. Germline V gives CDR1 SNHLY, CDR2 FYNNEI. The V gene end was trimmed by 3 bases and the J gene end by 3 bases; junction bases not matched to a gene: 4. The CDR3, as DNA: TGTGCCAGCAGTGAGTCCAGCGGGGGCTACGAGCAGTACTTC. Encoded protein: CASSESSGGYEQYF. Variable domain in full (rest from reference TRBV2 and TRBJ2-7): EPEVTQTPSHQVTQMGQEVILRCVPISNHLYFYWYRQILGQKVEFLVSFYNNEISEKSEIFDDQFSVERPDGSNFTLKIRSTKLEDSAMYFCASSESSGGYEQYFGPGTRLTVT.

This chain connects TRBV6-5 to TRBJ1-1, with a weak D call TRBD1 (5 bases). This CDR3 is 13 amino acids long. Trimming pared 4 bases from V and 6 bases from J, leaving 12 bases between. Germline V gene lookup returns CDR1 MNHEY and CDR2 SVGAGI. The CDR3 sequence is CASSSLEGPEAFF. CDR3 DNA sequence: TGTGCCAGCAGTTCCCTTGAGGGGCCTGAAGCTTTCTTT.

This clone was counted once. The V gene is TRBV6-5, the J gene TRBJ2-1, with 8 bases fitting TRBD2. This CDR3 contains 14 residues. Trimming cost V 6 bases and J 5 bases; bases outside gene matches: 6. The germline V gene has CDR1 MNHEY and CDR2 SVGAGI. This chain's CDR3 is CASSELAGHNEQFF. CDR3 coding DNA: TGTGCCAGCAGCGAGCTAGCGGGCCACAATGAGCAGTTCTTC.

V gene TRBV4-1 combines with J gene TRBJ2-2; 8 nucleotides line up with TRBD1. The CDR3 covers 17 residues. The trim removed 2 bases at V and 1 base at J, leaving 6 bases unmatched. CDR1 and CDR2 from the germline V gene are MGHRA and YSYEKL. The chain's CDR3 is CASSQRQGKLNTGELFF. The CDR3, as DNA: TGCGCCAGCAGCCAACGACAGGGGAAATTGAACACCGGGGAGCTGTTTTTT.

The chain is built from TRBV7-9 and TRBJ1-1; TRBD1 agrees at 7 bases. CDR3 length: 15 residues. Germline CDR1 reads SEHNR; CDR2 reads FQNEAQ (reference sequence). After removal of 5 bases from V and 1 base from J, the junction contained 7 bases not matched to a gene. DNA for the CDR3: TGTGCCAGCAGCATACCGGGACAGCAGAACACTGAAGCTTTCTTT. It specifies CASSIPGQQNTEAFF.

V is TRBV6-9 and J is TRBJ1-1; D perhaps matches TRBD1 (5 bases). CDR1 and CDR2 from the germline V gene are MNHGY and SVAAGI. The length of the CDR3 is 15 residues. Trimming left V 3 bases short and J 1 base short, with 12 bases between. CDR3 nucleotide sequence: TGTGCCAGCAGTTACGGGGACCGTCGGAACACTGAAGCTTTCTTT. Amino acid sequence: CASSYGDRRNTEAFF.

This chain connects TRBV29-1 to TRBJ2-1; TRBD2 aligns across 8 bases. Unmatched junction bases numbered 7, after V lost 4 bases and J lost 2 bases. This CDR3 has 15 amino acids. Germline-derived CDR1 and CDR2 are SQVTM and ANQGSEA. The DNA of the CDR3 is TGCAGCGTTGTGGGGCGGGGGGAACCCTACAATGAGCAGTTCTTC. Protein product: CSVVGRGEPYNEQFF.

Turning to this clone: Germline and junction disagree at one end, which may indicate a read error. As DNA, the CDR3 is TGTGCCGGCAGCTTCCGGGCTTCTTCCTCTGGAAACACCATATATTTT. Its protein product is CAGSFRASSSGNTIYF. The chain joins TRBV5-4 to TRBJ1-3; D remains unclear. Germline CDR1 and CDR2: SGHNT and YYREEE (reference sequence). The CDR3 totals 16 residues.

On this clone: At the DNA level, this CDR3 is encoded by other sequences in the same sample as well. The rearrangement links TRBV7-2 to TRBJ2-1; D may be TRBD2 (5 bases). V was trimmed by 4 bases and J by 3 bases, leaving 22 bases between them. Germline V gene sequence: CDR1 SGHTA, CDR2 FQGNSA. CDR3 size: 18 residues. This CDR3 is CASSYYQRRFRNYNEQFF. Written as DNA, the CDR3 is TGTGCCAGCAGCTATTACCAACGGAGGTTCCGAAACTACAATGAGCAGTTCTTC. Filled out from reference TRBV7-2 and TRBJ2-1, the complete variable domain reads GAGVSQSPSNKVTEKGKDVELRCDPISGHTALYWYRQSLGQGLEFLIYFQGNSAPDKSGLPSDRFSAERTGGSVSTLTIQRTQQEDSAVYLCASSYYQRRFRNYNEQFFGPGTRLTVL.

J is TRBJ2-5 and V is TRBV13, with TRBD1 identical over 9 bases. J lost 13 bases, V lost 6 bases, and 9 bases had no gene match. In germline, CDR1 is PRHDT, CDR2 FYEKMQ (reference sequence). The CDR3 has 12 residues. The CDR3 loop reads CASSQSRDRVYF. The CDR3, as DNA: TGTGCCAGCAGTCAAAGCCGGGACAGGGTGTACTTC.

This clone came up a few times. CDR3 nucleotide sequence: TGTGCCAGTAGTATAGGGTACTCCGGGGAGCTGTTTTTT. Protein: CASSIGYSGELFF. The chain employs TRBV19 and TRBJ2-2; no clear D. V lost 1 base and J lost 6, with 6 bases in between. Germline V gives CDR1 LNHDA, CDR2 SQIVND (reference sequence). The CDR3 totals 13 residues.

This clone has just one count. This chain links TRBV6-4 with TRBJ2-1; 7 bases map to TRBD1. The CDR3 consists of 15 residues. V lost 6 bases to trimming and J lost 4 bases; unmatched junction nucleotides: 9. Germline loops: CDR1 MRHNA, CDR2 SNTAGT. CDR3 sequence: CASSPEQQGYNEQFF. The CDR3 bases are TGTGCCAGCAGCCCAGAACAACAGGGGTACAATGAGCAGTTCTTC.

The chain employs TRBV29-1 and TRBJ1-1; the D is unclear. The V gene's germline CDR1 is SQVTM and CDR2 ANQGSEA. The CDR3 has 14 amino acids. V shed 7 bases and J shed 1 base, with 16 bases lying between them. CDR3 in DNA: TGCAGCGCCAGGACGGACTATGCGAACACTGAAGCTTTCTTT. Its translation is CSARTDYANTEAFF.

Only a few counts were recorded for this clone. DNA of the CDR3: TGTGCCAGCAGATCCCAGGGGGGCAATCAGCCCCAGCATTTT. Its translation is CASRSQGGNQPQHF. The chain employs TRBV6-1 and TRBJ1-5, with 7 bases that match TRBD1. The germline V gene encodes CDR1 MNHNS and CDR2 SASEGT. V was pared by 6 bases and J by 2 bases, with 4 bases of the junction left unmatched. The CDR3 spans 14 residues.

This clone occurred once. The V gene is TRBV6-1, the J gene TRBJ1-4; TRBD1 matches 8 bases. Germline trimming cut 4 bases from V and 8 bases from J; bases unmatched to any gene: 6. CDR3 length: 14 amino acids. CDR1 MNHNS and CDR2 SASEGT come from the germline V gene. The CDR3 bases are TGTGCCAGCAGTGGGCAGGGACAGGAAGAAAAACTGTTTTTT. This sequence encodes CASSGQGQEEKLFF.